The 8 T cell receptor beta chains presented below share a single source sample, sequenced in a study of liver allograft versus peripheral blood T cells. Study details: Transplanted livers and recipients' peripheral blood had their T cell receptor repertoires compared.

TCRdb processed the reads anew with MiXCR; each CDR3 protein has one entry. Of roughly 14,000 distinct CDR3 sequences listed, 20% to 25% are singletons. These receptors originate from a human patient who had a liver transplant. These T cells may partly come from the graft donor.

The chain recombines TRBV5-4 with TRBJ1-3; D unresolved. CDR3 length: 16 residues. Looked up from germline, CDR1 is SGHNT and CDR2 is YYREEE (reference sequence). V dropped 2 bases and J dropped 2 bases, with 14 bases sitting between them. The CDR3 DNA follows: TGTGCCAGCAGCTTAAACCCCATGGGGACTGGAAACACCATATATTTT. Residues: CASSLNPMGTGNTIYF. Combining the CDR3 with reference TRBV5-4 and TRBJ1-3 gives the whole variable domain ETGVTQSPTHLIKTRGQQVTLRCSSQSGHNTVSWYQQALGQGPQFIFQYYREEENGRGNFPPRFSGLQFPNYSSELNVNALELDDSALYLCASSLNPMGTGNTIYFGEGSWLTVV.

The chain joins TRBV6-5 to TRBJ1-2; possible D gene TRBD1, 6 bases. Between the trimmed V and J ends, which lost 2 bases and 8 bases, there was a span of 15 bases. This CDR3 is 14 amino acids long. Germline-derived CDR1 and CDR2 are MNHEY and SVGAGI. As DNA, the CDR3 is TGTGCCAGCAGTTACAATCCAGAGGGGGTGGGCTACACCTTC. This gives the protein CASSYNPEGVGYTF.

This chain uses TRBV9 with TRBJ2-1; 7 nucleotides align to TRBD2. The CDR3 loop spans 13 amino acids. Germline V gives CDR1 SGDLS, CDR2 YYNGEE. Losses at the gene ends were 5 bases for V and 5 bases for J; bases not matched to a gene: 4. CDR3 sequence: CASSAGTNNEQFF. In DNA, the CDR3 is TGTGCCAGCAGTGCCGGGACTAACAATGAGCAGTTCTTC.

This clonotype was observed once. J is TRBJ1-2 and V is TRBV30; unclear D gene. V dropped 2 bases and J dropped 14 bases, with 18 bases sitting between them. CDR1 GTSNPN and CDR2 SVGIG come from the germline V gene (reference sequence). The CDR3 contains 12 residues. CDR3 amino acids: CAWSTPLGDKTF. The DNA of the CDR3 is TGTGCCTGGAGTACCCCCCTCGGGGATAAGACCTTC.

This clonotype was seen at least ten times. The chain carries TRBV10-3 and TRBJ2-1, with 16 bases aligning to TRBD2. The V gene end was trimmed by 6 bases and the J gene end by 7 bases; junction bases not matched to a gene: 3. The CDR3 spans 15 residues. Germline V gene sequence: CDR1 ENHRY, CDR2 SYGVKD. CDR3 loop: CAIRGTSGGANEQFF. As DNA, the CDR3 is TGTGCCATCAGGGGGACTAGCGGGGGGGCGAATGAGCAGTTCTTC.

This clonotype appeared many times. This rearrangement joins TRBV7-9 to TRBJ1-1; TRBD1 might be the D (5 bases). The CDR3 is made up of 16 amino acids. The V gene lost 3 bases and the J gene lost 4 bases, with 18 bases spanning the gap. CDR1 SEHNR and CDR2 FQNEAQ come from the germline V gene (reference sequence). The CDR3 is CASSLPTGTLGTEAFF. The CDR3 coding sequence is TGTGCCAGCAGCTTGCCAACAGGTACGTTGGGCACTGAAGCTTTCTTT.

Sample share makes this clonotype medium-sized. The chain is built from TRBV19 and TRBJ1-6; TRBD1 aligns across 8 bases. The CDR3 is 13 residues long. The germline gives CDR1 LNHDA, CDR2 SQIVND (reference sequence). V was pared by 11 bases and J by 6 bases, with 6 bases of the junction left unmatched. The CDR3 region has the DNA TGTGCCGGGGGGACAGGTGGTAATTCACCCCTCCACTTT. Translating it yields CAGGTGGNSPLHF. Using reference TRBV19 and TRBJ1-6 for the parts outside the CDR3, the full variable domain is DGGITQSPKYLFRKEGQNVTLSCEQNLNHDAMYWYRQDPGQGLRLIYYSQIVNDFQKGDIAEGYSVSREKKESFPLTVTSAQKNPTAFYLCAGGTGGNSPLHFGNGTRLTVT.

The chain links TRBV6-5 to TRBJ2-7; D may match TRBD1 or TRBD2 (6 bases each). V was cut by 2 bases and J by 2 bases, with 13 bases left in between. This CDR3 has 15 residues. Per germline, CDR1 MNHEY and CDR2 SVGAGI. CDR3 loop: CASSYGKGGPYEQYF. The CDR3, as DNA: TGTGCCAGCAGTTACGGGAAAGGGGGGCCCTACGAGCAGTACTTC.